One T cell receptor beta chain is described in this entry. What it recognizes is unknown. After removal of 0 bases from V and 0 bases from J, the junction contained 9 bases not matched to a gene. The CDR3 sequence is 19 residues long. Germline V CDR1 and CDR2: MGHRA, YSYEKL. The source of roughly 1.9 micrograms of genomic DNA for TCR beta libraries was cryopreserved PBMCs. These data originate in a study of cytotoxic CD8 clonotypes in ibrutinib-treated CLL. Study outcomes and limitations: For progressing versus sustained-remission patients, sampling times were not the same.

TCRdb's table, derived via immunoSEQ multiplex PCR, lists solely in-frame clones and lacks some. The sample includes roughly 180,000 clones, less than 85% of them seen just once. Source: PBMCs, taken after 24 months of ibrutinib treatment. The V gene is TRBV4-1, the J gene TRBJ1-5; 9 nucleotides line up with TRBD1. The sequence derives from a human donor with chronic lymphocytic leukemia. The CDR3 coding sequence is TGCGCCAGCAGCCAAGAATTGACAGGGGGTATGGGTAGCAATCAGCCCCAGCATTTT. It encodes CASSQELTGGMGSNQPQHF.